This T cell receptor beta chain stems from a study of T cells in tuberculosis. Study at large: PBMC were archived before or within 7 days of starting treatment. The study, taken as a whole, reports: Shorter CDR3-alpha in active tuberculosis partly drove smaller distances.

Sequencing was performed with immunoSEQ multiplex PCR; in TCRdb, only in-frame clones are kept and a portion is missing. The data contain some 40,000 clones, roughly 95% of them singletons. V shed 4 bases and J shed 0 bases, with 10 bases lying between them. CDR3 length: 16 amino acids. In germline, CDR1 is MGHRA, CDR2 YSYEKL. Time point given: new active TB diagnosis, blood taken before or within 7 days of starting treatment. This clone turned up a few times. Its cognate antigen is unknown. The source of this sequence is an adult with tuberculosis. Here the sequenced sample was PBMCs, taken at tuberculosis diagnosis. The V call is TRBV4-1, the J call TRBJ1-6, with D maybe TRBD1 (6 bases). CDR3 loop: CASSRTESSYNSPLHF. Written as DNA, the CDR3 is TGCGCCAGCAGCCGGACAGAAAGCTCCTATAATTCACCCCTCCACTTT.